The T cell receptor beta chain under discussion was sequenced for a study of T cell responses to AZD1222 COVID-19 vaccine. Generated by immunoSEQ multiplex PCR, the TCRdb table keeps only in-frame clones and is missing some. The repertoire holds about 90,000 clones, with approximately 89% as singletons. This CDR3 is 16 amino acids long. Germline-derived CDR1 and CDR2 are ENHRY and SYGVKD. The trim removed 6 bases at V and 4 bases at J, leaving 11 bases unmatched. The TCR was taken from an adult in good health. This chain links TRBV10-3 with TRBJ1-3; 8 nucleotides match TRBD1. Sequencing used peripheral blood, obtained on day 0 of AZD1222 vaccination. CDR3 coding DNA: TGTGCCATCAGCCAGGGGGCCACTAAAGGAGGAAACACCATATATTTT. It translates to CAISQGATKGGNTIYF.